What follows is one T cell receptor beta chain and its context. Antigen unknown. Trimming removed 5 bases at V and 2 bases at J, with 16 bases between. Per the germline V gene, CDR1 is SNHLY and CDR2 is FYNNEI. The CDR3 length is 15 residues. 13 Jbeta primers and 60 Vbeta primers were used for the PCR. Only in-frame clones appear in the TCRdb table, and some are missing; sequencing was by immunoSEQ multiplex PCR. Among 150,000 or so clones listed, 77% were seen once. The donors comprised healthy bone marrow donors. The data originate from a study of cytomegalovirus exposure and HLA in healthy donors. Whole-study findings and limits: A later analysis linked a missense variant in DCLRE1C to the trimming of TCR beta V and J genes. For most TCR beta V segments, an earlier analysis put the productive rate at about 87% or about 30% of the time. Relative to the roughly 640-donor mean, N-insertions were reportedly fewer in an Asian-associated ancestry cluster in a later analysis.

This chain connects TRBV2 to TRBJ2-7, with TRBD1 as a possible D gene (6 bases). The sequencing sample was made of PBMCs. This TCR derives from a male donor in good health and CMV-seronegative. The CDR3 loop reads CASSKPQGDPYEQYF. CDR3 coding DNA: TGTGCCAGCAGTAAGCCACAGGGAGACCCCTACGAGCAGTACTTC.